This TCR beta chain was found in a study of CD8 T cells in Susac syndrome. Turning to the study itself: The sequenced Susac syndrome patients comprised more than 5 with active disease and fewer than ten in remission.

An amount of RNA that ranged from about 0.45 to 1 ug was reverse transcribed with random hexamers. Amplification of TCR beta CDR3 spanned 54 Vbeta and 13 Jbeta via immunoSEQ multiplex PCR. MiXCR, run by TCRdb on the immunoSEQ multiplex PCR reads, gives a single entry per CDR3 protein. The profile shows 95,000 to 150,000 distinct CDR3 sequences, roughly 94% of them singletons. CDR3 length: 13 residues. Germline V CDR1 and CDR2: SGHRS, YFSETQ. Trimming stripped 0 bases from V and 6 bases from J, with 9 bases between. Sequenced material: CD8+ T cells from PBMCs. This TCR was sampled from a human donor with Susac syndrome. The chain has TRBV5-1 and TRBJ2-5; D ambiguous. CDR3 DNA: TGCGCCAGCAGCTTGGCCCCGAAGAAGACCCAGTACTTC. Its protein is CASSLAPKKTQYF.